Shown below are 8 T cell receptor beta chains from a single sample sequenced in a study of T cells expressing NK-cell markers. Reanalyzing the 5' RACE reads, TCRdb keeps one entry per CDR3 protein, without DNA. The sample yields under 600,000 distinct CDR3 sequences, of which the top ten take up approximately 1.5%. The specimen was blood T cells: a sorted CD56 or NKG2C T cell subset, CD4+ or CD8+ T cells, or bulk PBMC T cells (not recorded which). All receptors come from a woman aged 45-59 years in good health.

J is TRBJ2-1 and V is TRBV11-3; TCRdb designates TRBD2, a call that cannot be tested without DNA. The CDR3 is 12 residues long. Looked up from germline, CDR1 is SGHNT and CDR2 is YENEEA. CDR3 sequence: CASSRGWGEQFF.

This sequence joins TRBV4-1 and TRBJ1-3. CDR3 length: 19 residues. Germline CDR1 reads MGHRA; CDR2 reads YSYEKL. CDR3 loop: CASSQGISLTDHSGNTIYF.

The chain employs TRBV24-1 and TRBJ2-6; the TCRdb D gene call, TRBD1, has no DNA to confirm it. CDR1 and CDR2 from the germline V gene are KGHDR and SFDVKD. The CDR3 is 19 amino acids. The CDR3 reads CATSDPTGGDLSGANVLTF.

The V and J genes are TRBV12-3 or TRBV12-4 and TRBJ2-3; the D gene TCRdb calls, TRBD2, cannot be checked with no DNA. The length of the CDR3 is 15 residues. The CDR3 region is CASSPDGSSTDTQYF.

V gene TRBV11-1 combines with J gene TRBJ2-1; no DNA is available, so the TRBD2 call from TCRdb remains unchecked. Germline CDR1 and CDR2: SGHAT and FQDESV (reference sequence). This CDR3 is 19 amino acids long. CDR3 residues: CASSTGGLASESSYNEQFF. The full variable domain, its missing parts supplied by reference TRBV11-1 and TRBJ2-1, is EAEVAQSPRYKITEKSQAVAFWCDPISGHATLYWYRQILGQGPELLVQFQDESVVDDSQLPKDRFSAERLKGVDSTLKIQPAELGDSAMYLCASSTGGLASESSYNEQFFGPGTRLTVL.

The rearrangement links TRBV11-2 to TRBJ2-4. The CDR3 runs 14 residues. CDR1 and CDR2 (germline): SGHAT, FQNNGV. CDR3 loop: CASSLASAKNIQYF.

The chain employs TRBV10-1 and TRBJ2-5. This CDR3 is 16 amino acids long. Per germline, CDR1 WNHNN and CDR2 SYGVQD (reference sequence). Here the CDR3 reads CASSDGRRGFQETQYF.

This chain links TRBV27 with TRBJ1-6; TCRdb lists TRBD1, though no DNA is available to test this call. This CDR3 has 15 amino acids. Per the germline V gene, CDR1 is MNHEY and CDR2 is SMNVEV (reference sequence). CDR3 protein: CASGKTGTGNSPLHF.